This TCR beta chain was obtained from a study of CD8+ T cells in alopecia areata. The CDR3 is 13 residues long. Germline V gives CDR1 MNHEY, CDR2 SVGAGI. The V end was cut by 2 bases, the J end by 5 bases, with 7 bases between. This clone was seen just once. Following RNA extraction, reverse transcription yielded cDNA that acted as the sequencing template. Data came from immunoSEQ multiplex PCR; TCRdb stores just in-frame clones and leaves some out. The sample has about 290,000 clones, about three fifths seen once; the top ten hold under 2%. Described treatment: oral pan-JAK inhibitor, 5-10 mg twice daily.

V usage is TRBV6-5 and J usage is TRBJ1-5; no clear D gene. This receptor was taken from a human donor with alopecia areata. The sample here was CD4+ T cells sorted from blood, taken at week 24, from a patient treated with tofacitinib. In DNA form, the CDR3 reads TGTGCCAGCAGTTACAGGACTCATCAGCCCCAGCATTTT. Its protein is CASSYRTHQPQHF.